These 25 T cell receptor beta chains originate from one sample sequenced in a study of cytomegalovirus exposure and HLA in healthy donors. PCR amplification relied on 60 Vbeta primers (plus 13 Jbeta primers). TCRdb's copy holds only in-frame clones and misses some; the assay was immunoSEQ multiplex PCR. The data show some 130,000 clones, 75% to 85% seen once. The sample consisted of PBMCs. The receptors here all came from a male donor in good health and CMV-seronegative.

With regard to this clone: One junction end does not reproduce the germline sequence, and a read error may be involved. The chain couples TRBV18 to TRBJ1-1; 10 bases map to TRBD1. Germline V gene sequence: CDR1 KGHSH, CDR2 LQKENI. The CDR3 sequence is 16 residues long. For the CDR3, the DNA is TGTGCCAGCTCACCGGGGACAGGGGATTTGAATACTGAAGCTTTCTTT. Amino acid sequence: CASSPGTGDLNTEAFF.

V and J are TRBV27 and TRBJ1-5; maybe TRBD1 (5 bases). This CDR3 spans 14 amino acids. Trimming cost V 6 bases and J 3 bases, with 12 bases left between them. Germline CDR1 reads MNHEY; CDR2 reads SMNVEV (reference sequence). This CDR3 reads CASSPLGVNQPQHF. The CDR3 DNA sequence: TGTGCCAGCAGCCCCCTAGGGGTCAATCAGCCCCAGCATTTT.

This chain links TRBV7-2 with TRBJ2-2; 7 bases map to TRBD2. The germline CDR1 and CDR2 sequences are SGHTA and FQGNSA. V was clipped by 6 bases and J by 7 bases; unmatched bases: 8. The CDR3 spans 14 residues. Written as DNA, the CDR3 is TGTGCCAGCAGGGATAGCGGGTTTAACGGGGAGCTGTTTTTT. This encodes CASRDSGFNGELFF.

The chain joins TRBV2 to TRBJ1-2, with D perhaps matching TRBD1 (6 bases). There are 13 residues in the CDR3. Trimming took off 3 bases at V and 6 bases at J, with 11 bases between the two ends. From germline, CDR1 is SNHLY and CDR2 FYNNEI. The DNA of the CDR3 is TGTGCCAGCAGTGATAGGGGGTCTGATGGCTACACCTTC. Residues: CASSDRGSDGYTF.

The rearrangement links TRBV27 to TRBJ1-1; perhaps TRBD1 as D (5 bases). Trimming took off 1 base at V and 3 bases at J, with 15 bases between the two ends. Germline loops: CDR1 MNHEY, CDR2 SMNVEV (reference sequence). The CDR3 length is 16 residues. CDR3 DNA: TGTGCCAGCAGTTTATGGGGCATTTCATCAGACACTGAAGCTTTCTTT. Translated: CASSLWGISSDTEAFF.

V gene TRBV5-6 combines with J gene TRBJ1-4; D ambiguous. With 0 bases removed from V and 7 bases from J, the gap between germline ends came to 4 bases. Germline CDR1 reads SGHDT; CDR2 reads YYEEEE. This CDR3 region has 12 residues. DNA for the CDR3: TGTGCCAGCAGCTTGGTCGGTGAAAAACTGTTTTTT. Translated: CASSLVGEKLFF.

Details on this clone: Germline and junction disagree at one end, which may indicate a read error. The J gene is TRBJ2-6, the V gene TRBV30; perhaps TRBD1 as D (5 bases). CDR1 is GTSNPN and CDR2 is SVGIG in the germline V gene (reference sequence). CDR3 length: 14 amino acids. The CDR3 reads CACDSSSGANGLTF. The CDR3 DNA sequence: TGTGCCTGCGACAGCTCCTCTGGGGCCAACGGCCTGACTTTC.

The V and J genes are TRBV5-4 and TRBJ1-1; D not certain. The V gene lost 0 bases and the J gene lost 3 bases, with 6 bases spanning the gap. This CDR3 is 13 amino acids long. Germline CDR1 reads SGHNT; CDR2 reads YYREEE (reference sequence). The CDR3 here is CASSLGSYTEAFF. The CDR3 DNA is TGTGCCAGCAGCTTGGGTAGCTACACTGAAGCTTTCTTT.

This chain uses TRBV18 with TRBJ2-7; D perhaps matches TRBD2 (6 bases). The CDR3 spans 12 residues. Germline V CDR1 and CDR2: KGHSH, LQKENI. The germline V and J ends were trimmed by 11 bases and 2 bases, with 13 bases remaining between them. This chain's CDR3 is CAGGTGTYEQYF. CDR3 bases: TGTGCCGGCGGGACTGGCACCTACGAGCAGTACTTC.

The genes are TRBV5-4 and TRBJ2-5, with TRBD2 matching 9 bases. The CDR3 length is 15 residues. Looked up from germline, CDR1 is SGHNT and CDR2 is YYREEE (reference sequence). After removal of 0 bases from V and 3 bases from J, the junction contained 3 bases not matched to a gene. CDR3 in amino acids: CASSLGSGGKETQYF. For the CDR3, the DNA is TGTGCCAGCAGCTTGGGTAGCGGGGGAAAAGAGACCCAGTACTTC.

The chain employs TRBV14 and TRBJ2-4; 7 nucleotides agree with TRBD2. The J segment lost 8 bases and the V segment lost 2 bases, leaving 12 bases of the junction unmatched. This CDR3 contains 16 residues. Germline loops: CDR1 SGHDN, CDR2 FVKESK. The CDR3 sequence: CASSQRSTSMGHIQYF. The CDR3, as DNA: TGTGCCAGCAGCCAACGTTCGACTAGCATGGGGCACATTCAGTACTTC.

The rearrangement links TRBV14 to TRBJ2-1; D might be TRBD2 (6 bases). Germline V CDR1 and CDR2: SGHDN, FVKESK. The CDR3 extends over 15 amino acids. The V end was cut by 9 bases, the J end by 5 bases, with 20 bases between. The CDR3 region is CASAPWGVADNEQFF. CDR3 coding DNA: TGTGCCAGTGCTCCATGGGGGGTAGCGGACAATGAGCAGTTCTTC.

The count of this clone is one. The rearrangement joins TRBV19 to TRBJ2-7; D possibly corresponds to TRBD2 (7 bases). The ends were cut back, 3 bases at V and 5 bases at J, with 8 bases in the middle. There are 12 residues in the CDR3. Looked up from germline, CDR1 is LNHDA and CDR2 is SQIVND (reference sequence). The CDR3 reads CASSMRGHEQYF. The CDR3, as DNA: TGTGCCAGTAGTATGCGGGGGCACGAGCAGTACTTC.

The chain is built from TRBV7-6 and TRBJ2-3; 8 bases align to TRBD2. From germline, CDR1 is SGHVS and CDR2 FNYEAQ. The CDR3 is 16 residues long. The trim removed 5 bases at V and 2 bases at J, leaving 9 bases unmatched. The CDR3 bases are TGTGCCAGCAGCCCCCTTCTAGCGGGCCTCACAGATACGCAGTATTTT. Protein: CASSPLLAGLTDTQYF. The full variable domain, completed using reference TRBV7-6 and TRBJ2-3, is GAGVSQSPRYKVTKRGQDVALRCDPISGHVSLYWYRQALGQGPEFLTYFNYEAQQDKSGLPNDRFSAERPEGSISTLTIQRTEQRDSAMYRCASSPLLAGLTDTQYFGPGTRLTVL.

The V call is TRBV4-1, the J call TRBJ1-6; D perhaps matches TRBD1 (6 bases). Trimming removed 0 bases at V and 9 bases at J, with 9 bases between. The CDR3 covers 14 residues. Germline CDR1 reads MGHRA; CDR2 reads YSYEKL. CDR3 in amino acids: CASSQEQGGSPLHF. The CDR3 DNA reads TGCGCCAGCAGCCAAGAACAGGGCGGTTCACCCCTCCACTTT.

The chain is built from TRBV7-8 and TRBJ2-7; a weak D match, TRBD2 (5 bases). In germline, CDR1 is SGHVS, CDR2 FQNEAQ. CDR3 length: 16 residues. V was cut by 1 base and J by 0 bases, with 13 bases left in between. The CDR3: CASSLGVMGVSYEQYF. The CDR3 DNA reads TGTGCCAGCAGCTTAGGGGTGATGGGAGTCTCCTACGAGCAGTACTTC.

In this sample, this clone turned up a few times. CDR3 nucleotides: TGTGCCAGCAGCCCTGCCGGGGACATAACCACTGAAGCTTTCTTT. Encoded protein: CASSPAGDITTEAFF. The chain combines TRBV28 with TRBJ1-1; tentatively, D is TRBD1 (6 bases). The V gene lost 6 bases and the J gene lost 4 bases, with 18 bases spanning the gap. Germline V gene sequence: CDR1 MDHEN, CDR2 SYDVKM. The CDR3 loop spans 15 amino acids.

The genes are TRBV19 and TRBJ1-1; D is possibly TRBD1 (5 bases). V was cut by 6 bases and J by 3 bases, with 11 bases left in between. Germline lookup yields CDR1 LNHDA and CDR2 SQIVND (reference sequence). This CDR3 has 13 amino acids. CDR3: CASRPRGDTEAFF. The CDR3 DNA is TGTGCCAGTAGACCTCGGGGGGACACTGAAGCTTTCTTT. The complete variable domain, with remaining parts taken from reference TRBV19 and TRBJ1-1, reads DGGITQSPKYLFRKEGQNVTLSCEQNLNHDAMYWYRQDPGQGLRLIYYSQIVNDFQKGDIAEGYSVSREKKESFPLTVTSAQKNPTAFYLCASRPRGDTEAFFGQGTRLTVV.

In its sample, this clone was seen once. The V call is TRBV6-5, the J call TRBJ1-2; D is perhaps TRBD1 (5 bases). Germline CDR1 is MNHEY and CDR2 is SVGAGI. The CDR3 has 14 residues. V was pared by 2 bases and J by 5 bases, with 12 bases between. The CDR3, as DNA: TGTGCCAGCAGTTACGGGGGGATAGAGTATGGCTACACCTTC. It encodes CASSYGGIEYGYTF.

The V call is TRBV7-2, the J call TRBJ2-3; 15 bases are a match to TRBD2. J lost 6 bases, V lost 1 base, and 2 bases had no gene match. There are 16 residues in the CDR3. Germline V CDR1 and CDR2: SGHTA, FQGNSA. CDR3 protein: CASSLVGLAGGDTQYF. CDR3 nucleotide sequence: TGTGCCAGCAGCTTAGTAGGACTAGCGGGAGGGGATACGCAGTATTTT.

Points on this clone: The final CDR3 position lacks the conserved phenylalanine or tryptophan, pointing to a likely read error. The rearrangement links TRBV6-4 to TRBJ2-3, with TRBD1 identical over 8 bases. The CDR3 has 13 residues. V shed 6 bases and J 2 bases; nucleotides not matched to a gene: 1. The germline gives CDR1 MRHNA, CDR2 SNTAGT. The CDR3 loop reads CASRDRDTDTQYL. In nucleotides, the CDR3 is TGTGCCAGCAGGGACAGGGACACAGATACGCAGTATCTT.

The chain joins TRBV2 to TRBJ2-1; 8 bases are a match to TRBD1. The CDR3 loop spans 18 amino acids. Germline CDR1 is SNHLY and CDR2 is FYNNEI. V was clipped by 6 bases and J by 2 bases; unmatched bases: 15. CDR3 DNA: TGTGCCAGCAGATTCGACAGGGGCGACCTGTACGCCTACAATGAGCAGTTCTTC. This gives the protein CASRFDRGDLYAYNEQFF.

This clone has just one count. The CDR3, as DNA: TGTGCCAGCAGTTACAGCGGGGTCCTAATATACAATGAGCAGTTCTTC. This encodes CASSYSGVLIYNEQFF. The chain combines TRBV6-6 with TRBJ2-1; 7 positions agree with TRBD2. The germline V gene has CDR1 MNHNY and CDR2 SVGAGI (reference sequence). The CDR3 consists of 16 residues. The trim removed 2 bases at V and 4 bases at J, leaving 8 bases unmatched.

The chain combines TRBV11-2 with TRBJ1-1, with a possible D match to TRBD1 (5 bases). The germline V gene has CDR1 SGHAT and CDR2 FQNNGV. The V end was cut by 7 bases, the J end by 5 bases, with 14 bases between. The CDR3 has 13 residues. CDR3 protein: CASTRVIETEAFF. The CDR3 bases are TGTGCCAGCACCAGGGTGATCGAGACTGAAGCTTTCTTT.

This clone was seen more than once but under ten times. The chain joins TRBV7-6 to TRBJ1-5, with D hard to call. There are 15 residues in the CDR3. V dropped 1 base and J dropped 4 bases, with 11 bases sitting between them. The germline CDR1 and CDR2 sequences are SGHVS and FNYEAQ. For the CDR3, the DNA is TGTGCCAGCAGCTTAGAAGGAGGTTGGAATCAGCCCCAGCATTTT. As protein: CASSLEGGWNQPQHF.